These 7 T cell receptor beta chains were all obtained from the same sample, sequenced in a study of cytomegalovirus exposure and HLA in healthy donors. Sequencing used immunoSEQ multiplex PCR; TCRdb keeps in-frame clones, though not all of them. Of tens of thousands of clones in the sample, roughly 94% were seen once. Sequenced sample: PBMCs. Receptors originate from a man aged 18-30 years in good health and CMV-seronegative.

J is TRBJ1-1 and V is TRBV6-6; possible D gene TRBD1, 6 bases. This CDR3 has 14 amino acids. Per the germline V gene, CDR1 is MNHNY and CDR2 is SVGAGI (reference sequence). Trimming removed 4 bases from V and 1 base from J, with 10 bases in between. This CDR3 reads CASSSLGQNTEAFF. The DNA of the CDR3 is TGTGCCAGCAGTTCGCTGGGACAGAACACTGAAGCTTTCTTT.

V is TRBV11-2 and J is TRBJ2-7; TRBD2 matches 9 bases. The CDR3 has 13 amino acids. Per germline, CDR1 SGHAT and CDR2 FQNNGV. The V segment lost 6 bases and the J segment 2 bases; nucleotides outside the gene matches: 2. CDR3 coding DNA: TGTGCCAGCAGACGACTAGCGGCCTACGAGCAGTACTTC. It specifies CASRRLAAYEQYF.

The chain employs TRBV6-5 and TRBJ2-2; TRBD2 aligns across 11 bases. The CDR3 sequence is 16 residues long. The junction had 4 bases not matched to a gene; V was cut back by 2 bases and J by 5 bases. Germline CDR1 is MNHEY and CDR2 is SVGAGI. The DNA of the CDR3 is TGTGCCAGCAGTTACGTAACTAGCGGGAGTACCGGGGAGCTGTTTTTT. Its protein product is CASSYVTSGSTGELFF.

This chain's CDR3 is CASSQEGGILGNEQFF. CDR3 coding DNA: TGCGCCAGCAGCCAAGAAGGGGGCATACTGGGCAATGAGCAGTTCTTC. The chain links TRBV4-1 to TRBJ2-1; 7 positions match TRBD1. V lost 0 bases and J lost 6; bases outside the gene matches: 8. This CDR3 comprises 16 residues. Germline values: CDR1 MGHRA, CDR2 YSYEKL.

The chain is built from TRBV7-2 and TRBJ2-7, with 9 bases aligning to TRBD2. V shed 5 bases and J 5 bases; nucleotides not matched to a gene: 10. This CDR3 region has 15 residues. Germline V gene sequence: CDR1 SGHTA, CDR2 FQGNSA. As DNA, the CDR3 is TGTGCCAGCAGCCCACCGGGGCTAGCGGGAAACGAGCAGTACTTC. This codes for CASSPPGLAGNEQYF.

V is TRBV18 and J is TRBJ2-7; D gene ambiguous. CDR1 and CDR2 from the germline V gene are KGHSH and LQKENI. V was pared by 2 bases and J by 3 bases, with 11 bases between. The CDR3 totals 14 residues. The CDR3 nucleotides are TGTGCCAGCTCACCAGAGACGGGTTACTACGAGCAGTACTTC. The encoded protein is CASSPETGYYEQYF.

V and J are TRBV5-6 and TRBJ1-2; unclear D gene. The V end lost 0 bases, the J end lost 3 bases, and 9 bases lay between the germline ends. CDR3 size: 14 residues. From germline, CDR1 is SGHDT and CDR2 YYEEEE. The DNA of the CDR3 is TGTGCCAGCAGCTTGGTACGGGGAGACTATGGCTACACCTTC. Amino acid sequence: CASSLVRGDYGYTF.